Each of the 6 T cell receptor beta chains below was sequenced from the same sample in a study of blood T cell repertoires in COVID-19. Sequencing used immunoSEQ multiplex PCR; TCRdb keeps in-frame clones, though not all of them. The table has about 120,000 clones, 85% seen once. The source material was peripheral blood. These TCRs come from an elderly man with active or convalescent COVID-19.

The V call is TRBV20-1, the J call TRBJ1-2; D remains ambiguous. Germline CDR1 and CDR2: DFQATT and SNEGSKA (reference sequence). With 3 bases removed from V and 2 bases from J, the gap between germline ends came to 13 bases. The CDR3 has 14 residues. The DNA for the CDR3 is TGCAGTGCTAGTCCACGGGAACTCAACTATGGCTACACCTTC. Its translation: CSASPRELNYGYTF.

V and J are TRBV30 and TRBJ1-3, with D tentatively TRBD1 (5 bases). CDR1 is GTSNPN, CDR2 SVGIG, per germline (reference sequence). Trimming cost V 2 bases and J 2 bases, with 16 bases left between them. The CDR3 has 16 residues. The CDR3 spells CAWSNSGGTPGNTIYF. Here the CDR3 DNA reads TGTGCCTGGAGTAACTCCGGGGGGACCCCTGGAAACACCATATATTTT.

V is TRBV28 and J is TRBJ1-2, with 9 nucleotides matching TRBD1. The junction had 2 bases not matched to a gene; V was cut back by 5 bases and J by 4 bases. Germline-derived CDR1 and CDR2 are MDHEN and SYDVKM. The CDR3 has 13 amino acids. This CDR3 reads CASSMTGGYGYTF. In nucleotides, the CDR3 is TGTGCCAGCAGTATGACAGGGGGCTATGGCTACACCTTC.

This clone was detected only once. The chain links TRBV9 to TRBJ2-5, with 8 bases matching TRBD2. Germline V gene lookup returns CDR1 SGDLS and CDR2 YYNGEE. The CDR3 contains 13 residues. V lost 4 bases, J lost 4 bases, and 3 bases stayed unmatched. CDR3 coding DNA: TGTGCCAGCAGCTATGCGGGGGGAGAGACCCAGTACTTC. This sequence encodes CASSYAGGETQYF.

This sequence joins TRBV30 and TRBJ2-7; tentative D call: TRBD2 (6 bases). Germline-derived CDR1 and CDR2 are GTSNPN and SVGIG (reference sequence). The V and J ends lost 1 base and 4 bases respectively, with 8 bases between them. The CDR3 is made up of 12 amino acids. The CDR3: CAWSGGDYEQYF. The CDR3 region has the DNA TGTGCCTGGAGTGGGGGGGATTACGAGCAGTACTTC.

The chain is built from TRBV2 and TRBJ1-5; D gene ambiguous. This CDR3 is built from 15 residues. CDR1 and CDR2 from the germline V gene are SNHLY and FYNNEI. Trimming took 5 bases from V and 3 from J, leaving 14 bases between them. The CDR3 coding sequence is TGTGCCAGCAGTTTTATGACAAGTAACAATCAGCCCCAGCATTTT. Translation: CASSFMTSNNQPQHF.